Below are 18 T cell receptor beta chains sequenced from a single sample in a study of cytomegalovirus exposure and HLA in healthy donors. Researchers ran the PCR with 60 Vbeta and 13 Jbeta primers. Sequenced by immunoSEQ multiplex PCR; TCRdb stores in-frame clones only, minus some. The repertoire includes 35,000 to 50,000 clones, 65% to 85% of them detected once, and 2.7% sits in the top ten. The source material was PBMCs. These receptor sequences come from a man aged 45 to 65 in good health and CMV-seronegative.

The chain links TRBV5-1 to TRBJ2-1, with 10 bases aligning to TRBD1. Trimming cost V 0 bases and J 8 bases; bases outside gene matches: 2. The germline gives CDR1 SGHRS, CDR2 YFSETQ. CDR3 size: 14 residues. CDR3 sequence (DNA): TGCGCCAGCAGCTTGGGACAGGGGGCCGATGAGCAGTTCTTC. Amino acid sequence: CASSLGQGADEQFF.

The V and J genes are TRBV7-8 and TRBJ2-3; TRBD2 agrees at 7 bases. The CDR3 has 15 residues. V was clipped by 5 bases and J by 5 bases; unmatched bases: 10. Germline V gene sequence: CDR1 SGHVS, CDR2 FQNEAQ. CDR3 region: CASSPKRDGRDTQYF. The CDR3 region has the DNA TGTGCCAGCAGCCCAAAGCGGGACGGCCGAGATACGCAGTATTTT.

The CDR3 sequence is CASAISGGAGNEQFF. CDR3 DNA: TGTGCCTCCGCAATTAGCGGGGGGGCGGGTAATGAGCAGTTCTTC. The J gene is TRBJ2-1, the V gene TRBV30, with TRBD2 identical over 11 bases. V was clipped by 7 bases and J by 7 bases; unmatched bases: 12. The germline V gene encodes CDR1 GTSNPN and CDR2 SVGIG (reference sequence). The CDR3 length is 15 residues.

A few counts support this clone. An end of the junction differs from the germline gene, which may be a read error. This chain connects TRBV5-1 to TRBJ2-1; 12 bases are a match to TRBD2. The CDR3 is 14 amino acids. Germline V gene sequence: CDR1 SGHRS, CDR2 YFSETQ. CDR3 bases: TGCGCCAGCGGCTTGACTAGCGGGAGTCGTGAGCAGTTCTTC. This sequence encodes CASGLTSGSREQFF.

This chain joins TRBV30 and TRBJ1-6; possibly TRBD1 for D (6 bases). CDR1 is GTSNPN, CDR2 SVGIG, per germline (reference sequence). Trimming shortened V by 6 bases and J by 0 bases, and 15 bases separated the two germline ends. CDR3 length: 16 residues. CDR3 DNA: TGTGCCTGCAAACTCGACAGGAGCTCCTATAATTCACCCCTCCACTTT. Encoded protein: CACKLDRSSYNSPLHF. Variable domain in full (rest from reference TRBV30 and TRBJ1-6): SQTIHQWPATLVQPVGSPLSLECTVEGTSNPNLYWYRQAAGRGLQLLFYSVGIGQISSEVPQNLSASRPQDRQFILSSKKLLLSDSGFYLCACKLDRSSYNSPLHFGNGTRLTVT.

The rearrangement joins TRBV7-8 to TRBJ2-1, with 11 bases matching TRBD2. The trim removed 1 base at V and 3 bases at J, leaving 2 bases unmatched. CDR3 size: 16 residues. The germline CDR1 and CDR2 sequences are SGHVS and FQNEAQ. For the CDR3, the DNA is TGTGCCAGCAGCTTAGAAACTAGCGGGAGCTACAATGAGCAGTTCTTC. Amino acid sequence: CASSLETSGSYNEQFF.

This rearrangement joins TRBV7-3 to TRBJ2-5, with D uncertain. The CDR3 has 13 residues. Trimming cost V 3 bases and J 2 bases, with 7 bases left between them. Germline V gene lookup returns CDR1 SGHTA and CDR2 FQGTGA. The CDR3 DNA follows: TGTGCCAGCAGCTTCGTAGCACAAGAGACCCAGTACTTC. It translates to CASSFVAQETQYF.

This sequence joins TRBV7-9 and TRBJ1-6; D not resolved. The germline CDR1 and CDR2 sequences are SEHNR and FQNEAQ (reference sequence). The ends were cut back, 2 bases at V and 10 bases at J, with 12 bases in the middle. The CDR3 is made up of 14 amino acids. CDR3 DNA sequence: TGTGCCAGCAGCTTACTTCGACTGCACTCACCCCTCCACTTT. This translates into CASSLLRLHSPLHF. The complete variable domain, with remaining parts taken from reference TRBV7-9 and TRBJ1-6, reads DTGVSQNPRHKITKRGQNVTFRCDPISEHNRLYWYRQTLGQGPEFLTYFQNEAQLEKSRLLSDRFSAERPKGSFSTLEIQRTEQGDSAMYLCASSLLRLHSPLHFGNGTRLTVT.

This clone is medium-sized by share. The V gene is TRBV5-8, the J gene TRBJ2-7; tentative D call: TRBD1 (6 bases). Germline-derived CDR1 and CDR2 are SGHTS and YDEGEE. V shed 1 base and J shed 3 bases, with 8 bases lying between them. The length of the CDR3 is 13 residues. CDR3 amino acids: CASSLQDSYEQYF. CDR3 coding DNA: TGTGCCAGCAGCTTGCAGGACAGCTACGAGCAGTACTTC.

This clone was observed once. The V and J genes are TRBV4-3 and TRBJ2-1, with D perhaps TRBD1 (5 bases). Trimming pared 0 bases from V and 8 bases from J, leaving 11 bases between. The CDR3 length is 14 residues. Germline CDR1 reads LGHNA; CDR2 reads YSLEER. CDR3 nucleotide sequence: TGCGCCAGCAGCCAAGATTCTGGGGCGGATGAGCAGTTCTTC. Encoded protein: CASSQDSGADEQFF.

Details on this clone: One end of the junction is discordant with germline, which a read error may explain. Other DNA sequences in this specimen translate into the identical CDR3. The chain carries TRBV28 and TRBJ1-4; D gene ambiguous. Per germline, CDR1 MDHEN and CDR2 SYDVKM. The CDR3 extends over 14 amino acids. The CDR3 is CASRSGATNEKLFF. CDR3 DNA sequence: TGCGCCAGCAGGTCCGGGGCAACTAATGAAAAACTGTTTTTT.

The rearrangement links TRBV7-2 to TRBJ2-5; TRBD1 matches at 7 bases. V gave up 1 base and J gave up 5 bases; unmatched junction bases: 7. CDR1 SGHTA and CDR2 FQGNSA come from the germline V gene. The CDR3 length is 15 residues. CDR3 coding DNA: TGTGCCAGCAGCTTAGGGGACAGTGGCTTCGAGACCCAGTACTTC. It encodes CASSLGDSGFETQYF.

This chain connects TRBV11-1 to TRBJ1-1; a possible D gene is TRBD1 (5 bases). CDR1 is SGHAT, CDR2 FQDESV, per germline (reference sequence). CDR3 length equals 14 residues. With 2 bases removed from V and 1 base from J, the gap between germline ends came to 8 bases. The CDR3 spells CASSLLRGNTEAFF. CDR3 DNA: TGTGCCAGCAGCTTATTAAGGGGGAACACTGAAGCTTTCTTT.

This rearrangement joins TRBV5-1 to TRBJ2-3, with 9 positions matching TRBD2. The CDR3 contains 19 residues. V gave up 1 base and J gave up 4 bases; unmatched junction bases: 16. Germline CDR1 SGHRS, CDR2 YFSETQ. The CDR3 spells CASSLRPSGEALGADTQYF. The CDR3 DNA reads TGCGCCAGCAGCTTGCGGCCTAGCGGGGAGGCCCTAGGGGCAGATACGCAGTATTTT. Full variable domain (missing parts from reference TRBV5-1 and TRBJ2-3): KAGVTQTPRYLIKTRGQQVTLSCSPISGHRSVSWYQQTPGQGLQFLFEYFSETQRNKGNFPGRFSGRQFSNSRSEMNVSTLELGDSALYLCASSLRPSGEALGADTQYFGPGTRLTVL.

Only a few counts were recorded for this clone. The chain carries TRBV7-9 and TRBJ1-2; no reliable D call. V lost 1 base and J lost 4, with 7 bases in between. CDR3 length: 13 amino acids. Germline-derived CDR1 and CDR2 are SEHNR and FQNEAQ (reference sequence). The CDR3 sequence: CASSLENTYGYTF. CDR3 in DNA: TGTGCCAGCAGCTTAGAAAACACCTATGGCTACACCTTC.

The rearrangement links TRBV7-9 to TRBJ1-1, with 9 bases lining up with TRBD1. This CDR3 has 15 residues. Trimming removed 1 base from V and 5 bases from J; junction bases left unmatched: 5. Germline loops: CDR1 SEHNR, CDR2 FQNEAQ (reference sequence). The CDR3 DNA is TGTGCCAGCAGCTTAGGGGACAGGGTAAGGACTGAAGCTTTCTTT. This encodes CASSLGDRVRTEAFF.

This chain uses TRBV5-5 with TRBJ2-3, with TRBD2 matching 8 bases. This CDR3 is 16 amino acids long. Losses at the gene ends were 2 bases for V and 0 bases for J; bases not matched to a gene: 5. Germline V gene lookup returns CDR1 SGHKS and CDR2 YYEKEE (reference sequence). For the CDR3, the DNA is TGTGCCAGCAGCTTATTTAGCGGGGCTAGCACAGATACGCAGTATTTT. The encoded protein is CASSLFSGASTDTQYF.

With respect to this clone: One end of the junction varies from germline; a read error may be responsible. V usage is TRBV7-9 and J usage is TRBJ2-1; possible D gene TRBD1, 5 bases. In germline, CDR1 is SEHNR, CDR2 FQNEAQ (reference sequence). This CDR3 region has 14 residues. The CDR3, as DNA: TGTTCCAGCAACCCCCCAGGGTCCTACAATGAGCAGTTCTTC. This codes for CSSNPPGSYNEQFF. Full variable domain (missing parts from reference TRBV7-9 and TRBJ2-1): DTGVSQNPRHKITKRGQNVTFRCDPISEHNRLYWYRQTLGQGPEFLTYFQNEAQLEKSRLLSDRFSAERPKGSFSTLEIQRTEQGDSAMYLCSSNPPGSYNEQFFGPGTRLTVL.